The rows below give T cell receptor beta chains drawn from one sample of a study of blood T cells in healthy people across ages. TCRdb re-called the 5' RACE reads with MiXCR, one entry per CDR3 protein. The sample consists of about 800,000 distinct CDR3 sequences, 25% of them appearing once. This sample also appeared in a second study, on T cells of mothers and their children.

The sequenced sample consisted of blood. All receptors come from a boy aged 5-17 years in good health. Both conserved end residues are part of each CDR3. D genes are given only for firm matches. Size tells how often a clone was seen (once, few, many) or the class of an expanded clone, and some rows leave it out.

V gene: TRBV21-1; D gene: -; clone size: few; J gene: TRBJ2-1; CDR3 DNA: TGTGCCAGCAGCAAAGGAGGCGGGAGCGGCTCGGATGGTGAGCAGTTCTTC; CDR3 protein: CASSKGGGSGSDGEQFF
V gene: TRBV6-2/TRBV6-3; D gene: -; clone size: few; J gene: TRBJ2-5; CDR3 DNA: TGTGCCAGCAGTTACTTTCTTGAGACCCAGTACTTC; CDR3 protein: CASSYFLETQYF
V gene: TRBV9; D gene: -; clone size: few; J gene: TRBJ2-1; CDR3 DNA: TGTGCCAGCAGCGTAGGACCTGGGAATGAGCAGTTCTTC; CDR3 protein: CASSVGPGNEQFF
V gene: TRBV9; D gene: -; clone size: -; J gene: TRBJ2-3; CDR3 DNA: TGTGCCAGCAGCATTACAGGGAGCACAGATACGCAGTATTTT; CDR3 protein: CASSITGSTDTQYF
V gene: TRBV12-3/TRBV12-4; D gene: TRBD1; clone size: -; J gene: TRBJ1-5; CDR3 DNA: TGTGCCAGCAGCCTGACAGGGACAGGTCAGCCCCAGCATTTT; CDR3 protein: CASSLTGTGQPQHF
V gene: TRBV7-3; D gene: -; clone size: few; J gene: TRBJ2-1; CDR3 DNA: TGTGCCAGCAGCTTAGGGGACACGGGCCATGAGCAGTTCTTC; CDR3 protein: CASSLGDTGHEQFF
V gene: TRBV16; D gene: -; clone size: few; J gene: TRBJ2-7; CDR3 DNA: TGTGCCAGCAGCCAGGCAAGGACCTCCTACGAGCAGTACTTC; CDR3 protein: CASSQARTSYEQYF
V gene: TRBV7-2; D gene: TRBD1; clone size: many; J gene: TRBJ1-1; CDR3 DNA: TGTGCCAGCAGCGAGGGACAGGAGACTGAAGCTTTCTTT; CDR3 protein: CASSEGQETEAFF
V gene: TRBV2; D gene: -; clone size: few; J gene: TRBJ2-2; CDR3 DNA: TGTGCCAGCAGTGAGCGGGTCGACGGGGAGCTGTTTTTT; CDR3 protein: CASSERVDGELFF
V gene: TRBV24-1; D gene: TRBD1; clone size: -; J gene: TRBJ2-1; CDR3 DNA: TGTGCCACCAGTCGTCGACAGGGGTACAATGAGCAGTTCTTC; CDR3 protein: CATSRRQGYNEQFF
V gene: TRBV6-1; D gene: TRBD1; clone size: -; J gene: TRBJ1-1; CDR3 DNA: TGTGCCAGCAGCACCGGGACAGTGATCGTAAACACTGAAGCTTTCTTT; CDR3 protein: CASSTGTVIVNTEAFF
V gene: TRBV28; D gene: -; clone size: few; J gene: TRBJ2-7; CDR3 DNA: TGTGCCAGCAGTTACCCCAGGGCCTACGAGCAGTACTTC; CDR3 protein: CASSYPRAYEQYF
V gene: TRBV4-1; D gene: -; clone size: -; J gene: TRBJ1-2; CDR3 DNA: TGCGCCAGCAGCCAAGGGGTTTTCTATGGCTACACCTTC; CDR3 protein: CASSQGVFYGYTF
V gene: TRBV6-2/TRBV6-3; D gene: TRBD1; clone size: -; J gene: TRBJ1-2; CDR3 DNA: TGTGCCAGCAGTTACCGCGACAGGGATTTAACCTTC; CDR3 protein: CASSYRDRDLTF
V gene: TRBV24-1; D gene: TRBD1; clone size: few; J gene: TRBJ1-5; CDR3 DNA: TGTGCCACCAGTGATCCAAGACAGGGGGCCGATCAGCCCCAGCATTTT; CDR3 protein: CATSDPRQGADQPQHF
V gene: TRBV4-1; D gene: -; clone size: few; J gene: TRBJ1-6; CDR3 DNA: TGCGCCAGCAGCCAAGATGCGGCGGGTGTTTCCTATAATTCACCCCTCCACTTT; CDR3 protein: CASSQDAAGVSYNSPLHF
V gene: TRBV10-3; D gene: -; clone size: few; J gene: TRBJ2-7; CDR3 DNA: TGTGCCGTCGGGATCTCCTACGAGCAGTACTTC; CDR3 protein: CAVGISYEQYF